This is a list of T cell receptor beta chains from one sample in a study of early T cells in non-severe SARS-CoV-2 infection. TCRdb called the 5' RACE reads again in MiXCR, with one record for every CDR3 protein. The profile shows 15,000 to 25,000 distinct CDR3 sequences, 4.2% of them singletons. The sample was whole blood. The receptors originated from an adult who was a healthcare worker with PCR-confirmed SARS-CoV-2 infection or an uninfected control (not recorded which). Both conserved end residues are part of each CDR3. A D gene is named only where the DNA matches it firmly. Size values are once, few and many counts, or a class for expanded clones, and some rows have none.

clone size	CDR3 length	V gene	D gene	J gene	CDR3 DNA	CDR3 protein
many	15	TRBV5-5	.	TRBJ2-3	TGTGCCAGCAGCACGTGGGGGACAAGCACAGATACGCAGTATTTT	CASSTWGTSTDTQYF
many	14	TRBV25-1	.	TRBJ1-2	TGTGCCAGCAGTTGGTCAGGGTTATACTATGGCTACACCTTC	CASSWSGLYYGYTF
many	13	TRBV7-6	.	TRBJ1-2	TGTGCCAGCACCAACTCTGGAACCTATGGCTACACCTTC	CASTNSGTYGYTF
.	13	TRBV14	TRBD1	TRBJ2-5	TGTGCCAGCAGCTTCGCTATTGGGGACAGGAAGTACTTC	CASSFAIGDRKYF
.	15	TRBV4-3	TRBD2	TRBJ2-3	TGCGCCAGCAGCTTGACTAGCGGGGCCGAAGATACGCAGTATTTT	CASSLTSGAEDTQYF
many	14	TRBV11-3	.	TRBJ2-2	TGTGCCAGCAGCCCAGACTATTTCACCGGGGAGCTGTTTTTT	CASSPDYFTGELFF
.	17	TRBV4-1	.	TRBJ1-5	TGCGCCAGCAGCCACCGCGCTAACACAGGGCAGGGACAGCCCCAGCATTTT	CASSHRANTGQGQPQHF
many	14	TRBV2	TRBD1	TRBJ2-5	TGTGCCAGCAGTCCTACCAGACAGGGGGAGACCCAGTACTTC	CASSPTRQGETQYF
many	13	TRBV2	.	TRBJ2-1	TGTGCCAGCAAGGTAGCGAGAGGTAATGAGCAGTTCTTC	CASKVARGNEQFF
many	13	TRBV7-6	.	TRBJ2-3	TGTGCCAGCAGCTTAATGAGGACAGATACGCAGTATTTT	CASSLMRTDTQYF
few	15	TRBV3-1	.	TRBJ1-5	TGTGCCAGCAGCCCCAGGGGACAAGGCAATCAGCCCCAGCATTTT	CASSPRGQGNQPQHF